The T cell receptor beta chain described here comes from a study of blood T cell repertoires in COVID-19. Clones were read by immunoSEQ multiplex PCR, and TCRdb kept only the in-frame ones, dropping some. There are some 240,000 clones in the sample; about 81% occur only once, and approximately 5% lies in the top ten. Enrolled during active infection, Seattle patients were then followed longitudinally. This CDR3 has 15 amino acids. Trimming stripped 1 base from V and 2 bases from J, with 11 bases between. Looked up from germline, CDR1 is SEHNR and CDR2 is FQNEAQ (reference sequence). Sequenced material: peripheral blood. The chain uses TRBV7-9 and TRBJ1-1; D might be TRBD1 (5 bases). This TCR came from a woman aged 65 to 85 with COVID-19, enrolled during active disease. In DNA, the CDR3 is TGTGCCAGCAGCTTAGACCTGGGGACTAACACTGAAGCTTTCTTT. Translated, it gives CASSLDLGTNTEAFF. Using reference TRBV7-9 and TRBJ1-1 for the parts outside the CDR3, the full variable domain is DTGVSQNPRHKITKRGQNVTFRCDPISEHNRLYWYRQTLGQGPEFLTYFQNEAQLEKSRLLSDRFSAERPKGSFSTLEIQRTEQGDSAMYLCASSLDLGTNTEAFFGQGTRLTVV.